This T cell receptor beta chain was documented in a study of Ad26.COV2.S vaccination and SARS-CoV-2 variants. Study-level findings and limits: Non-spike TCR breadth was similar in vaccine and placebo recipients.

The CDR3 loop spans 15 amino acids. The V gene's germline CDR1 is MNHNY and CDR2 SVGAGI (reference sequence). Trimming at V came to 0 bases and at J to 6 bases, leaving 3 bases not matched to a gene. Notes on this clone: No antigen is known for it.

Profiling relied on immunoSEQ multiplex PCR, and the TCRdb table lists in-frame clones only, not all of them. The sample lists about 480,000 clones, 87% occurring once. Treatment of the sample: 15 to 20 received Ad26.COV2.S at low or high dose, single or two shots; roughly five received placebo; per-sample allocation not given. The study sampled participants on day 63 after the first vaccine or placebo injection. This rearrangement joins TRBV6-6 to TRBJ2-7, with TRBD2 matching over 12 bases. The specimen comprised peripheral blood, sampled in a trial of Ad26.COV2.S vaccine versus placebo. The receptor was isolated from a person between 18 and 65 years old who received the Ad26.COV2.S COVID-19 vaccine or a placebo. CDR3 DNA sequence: TGTGCCAGCAGTTACTCGACTAGCGGGAGCTCCGAGCAGTACTTC. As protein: CASSYSTSGSSEQYF.